Below, 13 T cell receptor beta chains from the same sample are listed, as sequenced in a study of blood T cell repertoires in COVID-19 (dated by TCRdb to the early 2020s). Library generation was performed with the immunoSEQ multiplex PCR assay. TCRdb took over this immuneACCESS table, retaining in-frame rearrangements with V and J assigned. Such tables are incomplete; in checked studies, under half of the missing clones stem from an unresolved V gene, and the remainder is unexplained. The sample has approximately 120,000 clones on record, around 82% of them singletons. The leading ten clones occupy around 4.2% of the sample. Sequencing used peripheral blood. All receptors derive from a human donor in a cohort sampled during active or convalescent COVID-19.

The chain uses TRBV3-1 (or the pseudogene TRBV3-2) and TRBJ2-1, with D maybe TRBD2 (6 bases). The CDR3 totals 17 residues. Germline values: CDR1 LGHDT, CDR2 YNNKEL (reference sequence). The ends were cut back, 1 base at V and 4 bases at J, with 17 bases in the middle. The CDR3 nucleotides are TGTGCCAGCAGCCAAGTGTTTCCGGGACTGCCGTACAATGAGCAGTTCTTC. The encoded protein is CASSQVFPGLPYNEQFF.

The chain carries TRBV27 and TRBJ2-1; D is possibly TRBD1 (6 bases). There are 15 residues in the CDR3. V gave up 6 bases and J gave up 10 bases, with 22 bases separating them. Germline lookup yields CDR1 MNHEY and CDR2 SMNVEV (reference sequence). CDR3 region: CASSTPTQRGREQFF. In nucleotides, the CDR3 is TGTGCCAGCAGCACCCCAACCCAAAGGGGGAGAGAGCAGTTCTTC.

The chain has TRBV10-3 and TRBJ2-1; 7 bases fit TRBD2. The germline V gene has CDR1 ENHRY and CDR2 SYGVKD. V shed 6 bases, J shed 7 bases, and the junction held 3 bases outside the gene matches. CDR3 length equals 12 residues. The CDR3 region is CAISKAGNEQFF. For the CDR3, the DNA is TGTGCCATCAGCAAAGCGGGGAATGAGCAGTTCTTC.

This chain connects TRBV19 to TRBJ2-7; 7 bases agree with TRBD1. Trimming cost V 3 bases and J 5 bases; bases outside gene matches: 7. The CDR3 is made up of 14 amino acids. Germline assignment: CDR1 LNHDA and CDR2 SQIVND (reference sequence). The CDR3 DNA reads as TGTGCCAGTAGTATCGCCAGGGGGAATAACGAGCAGTACTTC. Translating gives CASSIARGNNEQYF.

This clone has only a few counts. The chain combines TRBV5-1 with TRBJ1-6, with TRBD1 matching 8 bases. The CDR3 covers 14 residues. The germline V gene has CDR1 SGHRS and CDR2 YFSETQ. With 4 bases clipped from V and 8 bases from J, the junction kept 5 bases outside the gene matches. The CDR3 DNA is TGCGCCAGCAGCGACGGACAGGGATATTCACCCCTCCACTTT. Its protein product is CASSDGQGYSPLHF. Drawing the rest from reference TRBV5-1 and TRBJ1-6, the complete variable domain is KAGVTQTPRYLIKTRGQQVTLSCSPISGHRSVSWYQQTPGQGLQFLFEYFSETQRNKGNFPGRFSGRQFSNSRSEMNVSTLELGDSALYLCASSDGQGYSPLHFGNGTRLTVT.

This sequence joins TRBV3-1 (or the pseudogene TRBV3-2) and TRBJ2-3, with 11 positions matching TRBD1. CDR1 and CDR2 from the germline V gene are LGHDT and YNNKEL (reference sequence). CDR3 size: 14 residues. V shed 6 bases, J shed 5 bases, and the junction held 4 bases outside the gene matches. Written as DNA, the CDR3 is TGTGCCAGCAGTCTGGACAGGGGGCAAGATACGCAGTATTTT. Translation: CASSLDRGQDTQYF.

The V and J genes are TRBV27 and TRBJ1-4; D uncertain. CDR1 and CDR2 from the germline V gene are MNHEY and SMNVEV (reference sequence). This CDR3 contains 18 residues. Trimming pared 2 bases from V and 0 bases from J, leaving 16 bases between. The CDR3 nucleotides are TGTGCCAGCAGTTTAGAGGGTCCGAACCCAGCAACTAATGAAAAACTGTTTTTT. It encodes CASSLEGPNPATNEKLFF.

The chain recombines TRBV2 with TRBJ2-2, with TRBD2 as a possible D gene (5 bases). Per germline, CDR1 SNHLY and CDR2 FYNNEI. Trimming left V 7 bases short and J 5 bases short, with 11 bases between. This CDR3 is built from 13 residues. The CDR3 DNA is TGTGCCAGCAACTCCGGGGTAACCGGGGAGCTGTTTTTT. Translated, it gives CASNSGVTGELFF.

V and J are TRBV3-1 (or the pseudogene TRBV3-2) and TRBJ2-3; possibly TRBD2 for D (5 bases). The length of the CDR3 is 16 residues. The germline CDR1 and CDR2 sequences are LGHDT and YNNKEL (reference sequence). V lost 4 bases and J lost 0, with 14 bases in between. CDR3 in amino acids: CASSPRLSVSTDTQYF. The CDR3 DNA follows: TGTGCCAGCAGCCCTAGACTTAGCGTAAGCACAGATACGCAGTATTTT.

This clone was picked up one time. The chain couples TRBV5-1 to TRBJ1-2; D call uncertain. V gave up 4 bases and J gave up 4 bases, with 14 bases separating them. CDR1 and CDR2 (germline): SGHRS, YFSETQ. The CDR3 covers 14 residues. CDR3 nucleotides: TGCGCCAGCAGCCCACCGGGAGATTTCTATGGCTACACCTTC. As protein: CASSPPGDFYGYTF.

The chain is built from TRBV14 and TRBJ2-3; 10 bases are shared with TRBD2. The length of the CDR3 is 17 residues. CDR1 SGHDN and CDR2 FVKESK come from the germline V gene. Trimming cost V 3 bases and J 4 bases; bases outside gene matches: 10. CDR3 DNA: TGTGCCAGCAGCCAGATGGGTCTAGCGGGAGAGTCAGATACGCAGTATTTT. As protein: CASSQMGLAGESDTQYF.

This clone was picked up a small number of times. The chain couples TRBV6-6 to TRBJ2-7; TRBD2 matches at 11 bases. Germline V gene data show CDR1 as MNHNY and CDR2 as SVGAGI (reference sequence). The ends lost 6 bases at V and 7 bases at J; junction bases unmatched: 5. The CDR3 is 13 amino acids. The chain's CDR3 is CASRLAGVEEQYF. In nucleotides, the CDR3 is TGTGCCAGCAGACTAGCGGGAGTGGAGGAGCAGTACTTC.

The chain uses TRBV27 and TRBJ1-2; 9 bases map to TRBD1. The CDR3 totals 15 residues. Losses at the gene ends were 5 bases for V and 5 bases for J; bases not matched to a gene: 9. Per the germline V gene, CDR1 is MNHEY and CDR2 is SMNVEV (reference sequence). CDR3 in DNA: TGTGCCAGCAGTCCCGGACAGGGGAGGGGATATGGCTACACCTTC. It encodes CASSPGQGRGYGYTF.